This T cell receptor beta chain was retrieved from a study of blood T cell repertoires in COVID-19. Trimming left V 3 bases short and J 2 bases short, with 14 bases between. Germline V gene sequence: CDR1 MNHEY, CDR2 SMNVEV (reference sequence). The CDR3 totals 15 residues. The protocol was immunoSEQ multiplex PCR, while the TCRdb copy is restricted to in-frame clones and leaves out a portion. The sample has roughly 240,000 clones; about 88% are singletons. The V call is TRBV27, the J call TRBJ2-7; TRBD2 is a possible D gene (5 bases). The sequenced sample was peripheral blood. The source is a man aged 18 to 30 with active or convalescent COVID-19. CDR3: CASSFLRSGTYEQYF. The CDR3 DNA follows: TGTGCCAGCAGTTTCCTCCGTTCGGGGACCTACGAGCAGTACTTC.